The present T cell receptor beta chain was sequenced within a study of Ad26.COV2.S vaccination and SARS-CoV-2 variants (dated by TCRdb to about 2021). In terms of the full investigation: Donors in the vaccine arm were drawn from COV1001, a multicentre, randomized, double-blind, placebo-controlled phase I-IIa trial testing Ad26.COV2.S in healthy adults. Dosing of Ad26.COV2.S was intramuscular, at either 5x10^10 or 1x10^11 viral particles, delivered as one shot or as two shots spaced 56 days apart. TCRbeta repertoire sequencing was used to assess the specificity and breadth of SARS-CoV-2-reactive T cell receptors after Ad26.COV2.S vaccination. The TCR-sequenced set comprised approximately 30 samples: around 20 Ad26.COV2.S vaccine recipients, 5 placebo recipients and 8 SARS-CoV-2 convalescent individuals. Trial participants were randomized into five groups of five, in which low-dose or high-dose Ad26.COV2.S was given once or twice, or placebo was given on both occasions. Investigators did not know the trial group allocation while performing experiments and assessing outcomes. Beyond this particular receptor, the publication reports: According to the authors, total T cell responses may have been underestimated by the TCR breadth and depth analyses. Ad26.COV2.S recipients had higher spike-specific TCR breadth than placebo recipients (P = 0.0014). The study was not powered to compare responses between vaccine doses or regimens. After vaccination, substantial breadth of spike-specific CD8+ and CD4+ T cell responses was reported. Comparable non-spike TCR breadth was observed between vaccine and placebo recipients, consistent with only spike being contained in the vaccine.

Regarding this clone: The antigen it recognizes is unknown. Base qualities are not provided; no much larger clone lies one nucleotide away.

The CDR3 has 15 amino acids, counting the end cysteine and phenylalanine. The read is trimmed to its CDR3 DNA, 45 bases read in frame from base 1. The germline V gene (reference sequence) yields LNHDA for CDR1 and SQIVND for CDR2. V sheds 10 bases and J sheds 0 bases, leaving 16 bases between their ends. In light of the paper, this sample's treatment or condition label describes: some 19 received Ad26.COV2.S at low or high dose, single or two shots; several received placebo; per-sample allocation not given. For vaccine and placebo recipients, the sequenced repertoires came from samples collected on day 63 after the first injection. In Cohort 1b, 25 to 30 adults aged 18-55 years were enrolled at a single site in Boston, USA, between 29 July and 7 August 2020. Ad26.COV2.S consisted of a replication-incompetent adenovirus type 26 vector by which a prefusion-stabilized SARS-CoV-2 spike protein from the original Wuhan strain was expressed.

The immunoSEQ Assay was the method used to sequence TCRbeta CDR3 regions. After extraction, genomic DNA underwent amplification by bias-controlled multiplex PCR, followed by high-throughput sequencing. The original methods were these. Collapsing and filtering of sequences were performed to quantify the absolute abundance of each unique TCRbeta CDR3 region. T cell fraction was estimated by normalizing TCRbeta template counts to usable DNA, with usable DNA measured through amplification of reference genes found in all nucleated cells. Repertoire TCRs were annotated as SARS-CoV-2-specific by exact matching of V gene, CDR3 amino acid sequence and J gene to a known reactive TCR set. The reference SARS-CoV-2 TCR set came from MIRA and was filtered for enrichment in COVID-19-positive ImmuneCODE repertoires, removing public or cross-reactive TCRs. Using the MIRA antigens, annotated TCRs were further analysed by specific ORF or by position within an ORF. Depth was the summed frequency of annotated unique rearrangements, while breadth was defined as annotated unique rearrangements over total unique productive rearrangements. TCR breadth was compared between groups using two-sided Wilcoxon rank-sum tests. As stored in TCRdb, this immuneACCESS dataset retains in-frame rearrangements with V and J assigned. A fraction of the clones does not appear; measured against another copy, unresolved V genes explain less than half of the discrepancy, and the remainder lacks a known reason. That table furnishes V, J and clone size, whereas the DNA furnished D and trimming. The sample yields some 390,000 clones; 80% to 90% were counted once. The biggest ten clones account for roughly 3.5% of the sample.

This TCR was recovered from a person aged 18-65 years who received the Ad26.COV2.S COVID-19 vaccine or a placebo. The specimen comprised peripheral blood, sampled in a trial of Ad26.COV2.S vaccine versus placebo. This chain joins TRBV19 to TRBJ1-3; no D gene can be assigned with confidence. The CDR3: CATTLDGSSGNTIYF. The DNA sequence is as follows: TGTGCCACCACCCTCGACGGGAGCTCTGGAAACACCATATATTTT.